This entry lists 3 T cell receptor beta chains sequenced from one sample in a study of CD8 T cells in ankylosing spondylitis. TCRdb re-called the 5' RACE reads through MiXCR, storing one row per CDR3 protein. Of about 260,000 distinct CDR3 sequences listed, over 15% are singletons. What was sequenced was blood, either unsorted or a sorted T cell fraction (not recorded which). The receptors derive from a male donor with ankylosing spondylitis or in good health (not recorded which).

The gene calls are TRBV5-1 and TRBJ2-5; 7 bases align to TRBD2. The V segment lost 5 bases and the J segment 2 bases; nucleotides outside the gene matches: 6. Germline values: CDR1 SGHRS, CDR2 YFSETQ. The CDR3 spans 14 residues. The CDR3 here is CASRPGTTQETQYF. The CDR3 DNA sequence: TGCGCCAGCAGACCCGGGACTACACAAGAGACCCAGTACTTC.

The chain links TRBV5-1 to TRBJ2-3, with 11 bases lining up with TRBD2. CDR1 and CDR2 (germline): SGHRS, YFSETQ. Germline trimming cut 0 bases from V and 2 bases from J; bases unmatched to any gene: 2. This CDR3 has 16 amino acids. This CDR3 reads CASSLGLAGYTDTQYF. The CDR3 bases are TGCGCCAGCAGCTTGGGACTAGCGGGATACACAGATACGCAGTATTTT. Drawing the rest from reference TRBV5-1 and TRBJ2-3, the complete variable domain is KAGVTQTPRYLIKTRGQQVTLSCSPISGHRSVSWYQQTPGQGLQFLFEYFSETQRNKGNFPGRFSGRQFSNSRSEMNVSTLELGDSALYLCASSLGLAGYTDTQYFGPGTRLTVL.

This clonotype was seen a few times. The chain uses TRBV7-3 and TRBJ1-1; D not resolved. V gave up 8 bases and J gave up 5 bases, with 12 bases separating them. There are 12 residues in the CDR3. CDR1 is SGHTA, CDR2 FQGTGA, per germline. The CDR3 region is CASADPGTEAFF. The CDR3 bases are TGTGCCAGCGCAGATCCGGGGACTGAAGCTTTCTTT.